The sequence of this T cell receptor beta chain was determined in a study of chemoradiotherapy in HPV16-positive cancers. Looking at the study overall: Functional T-cell assays on a couple of HPV16-positive patients' cells defined candidate HPV-specific clones and common TCR motifs. Overall study results and limits: HPV-responsive T-cell expansion during chemoradiotherapy was linked to improved recurrence-free survival in HPV16-positive patients.

Germline values: CDR1 SGHRS, CDR2 YFSETQ. V was clipped by 4 bases and J by 4 bases; unmatched bases: 5. The CDR3 is 13 amino acids. Regarding this clone: What it binds is unknown.

Measured with immunoSEQ multiplex PCR; TCRdb has only the in-frame clones, and not every one. Here the sample spans approximately 9,300 clones, 86% being singletons. This TCR was recovered from a human donor with HPV-associated anogenital cancer. The sample in question was blood, obtained from a patient who underwent chemoradiotherapy. This chain uses TRBV5-1 with TRBJ2-7, with 7 bases lining up with TRBD1. In DNA, the CDR3 is TGCGCCAGCAGCCCGACAGGGTTTTACGAGCAGTACTTC. Residues: CASSPTGFYEQYF.